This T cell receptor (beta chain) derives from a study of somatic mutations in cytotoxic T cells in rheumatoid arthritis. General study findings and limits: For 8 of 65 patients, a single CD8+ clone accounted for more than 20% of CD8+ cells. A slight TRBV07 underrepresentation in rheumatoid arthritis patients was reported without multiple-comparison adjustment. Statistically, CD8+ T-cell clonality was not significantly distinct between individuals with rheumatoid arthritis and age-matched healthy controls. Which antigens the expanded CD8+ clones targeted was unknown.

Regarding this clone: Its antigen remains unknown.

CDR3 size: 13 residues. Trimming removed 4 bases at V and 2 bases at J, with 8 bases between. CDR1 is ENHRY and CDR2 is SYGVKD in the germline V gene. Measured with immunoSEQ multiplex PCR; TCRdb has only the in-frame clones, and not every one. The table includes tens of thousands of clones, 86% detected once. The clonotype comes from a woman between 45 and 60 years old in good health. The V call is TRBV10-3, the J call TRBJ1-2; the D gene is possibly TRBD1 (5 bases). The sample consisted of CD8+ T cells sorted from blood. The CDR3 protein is CAISVRGNYGYTF. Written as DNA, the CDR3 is TGTGCCATCAGTGTTCGGGGGAACTATGGCTACACCTTC.